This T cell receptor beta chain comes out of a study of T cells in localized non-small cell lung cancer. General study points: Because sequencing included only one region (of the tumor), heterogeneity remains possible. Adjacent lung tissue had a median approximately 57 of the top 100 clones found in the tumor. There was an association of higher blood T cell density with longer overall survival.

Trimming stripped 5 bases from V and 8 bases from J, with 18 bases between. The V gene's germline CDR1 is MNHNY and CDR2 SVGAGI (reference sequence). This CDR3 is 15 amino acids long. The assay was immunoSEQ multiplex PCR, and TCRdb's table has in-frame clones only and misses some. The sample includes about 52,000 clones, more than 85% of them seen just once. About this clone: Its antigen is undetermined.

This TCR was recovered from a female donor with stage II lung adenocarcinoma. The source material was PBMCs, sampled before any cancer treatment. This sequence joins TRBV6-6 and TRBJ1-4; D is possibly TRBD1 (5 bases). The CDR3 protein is CASSDPGTEDEKLFF. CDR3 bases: TGTGCCAGCAGTGACCCCGGGACCGAAGACGAAAAACTGTTTTTT.